These 13 T cell receptor beta chains were sequenced from one sample in a study of cytomegalovirus exposure and HLA in healthy donors. The PCR had 60 Vbeta and 13 Jbeta primers. TCRdb's table, derived via immunoSEQ multiplex PCR, lists solely in-frame clones and lacks some. The data contain 150,000 to 200,000 clones, under 85% of them seen just once; the ten biggest clones take up approximately 1.6%. The sequenced material came from PBMCs. These receptors were taken from a woman in her 30s in good health and CMV-seronegative.

The chain carries TRBV9 and TRBJ2-7; maybe TRBD1 (5 bases). The CDR3 has 15 residues. The V gene's germline CDR1 is SGDLS and CDR2 YYNGEE. V was cut by 1 base and J by 4 bases, with 15 bases left in between. CDR3 in amino acids: CASSVYPDRDYEQYF. In nucleotides, the CDR3 is TGTGCCAGCAGCGTATACCCAGACAGAGATTACGAGCAGTACTTC.

The chain has TRBV5-1 and TRBJ2-5; a possible D gene is TRBD2 (5 bases). Germline loops: CDR1 SGHRS, CDR2 YFSETQ. This CDR3 contains 16 residues. The germline V and J ends were trimmed by 4 bases and 4 bases, with 20 bases remaining between them. The CDR3 region has the DNA TGCGCCAGCAGCCTAATATCGGGAAATGGTGGAGAGACCCAGTACTTC. Its translation: CASSLISGNGGETQYF.

A note on this clone: Other DNA sequences in the sample encode the same CDR3. This chain uses TRBV30 with TRBJ1-4; D gene ambiguous. The CDR3 covers 12 residues. V lost 1 base and J lost 5, with 5 bases in between. Germline V CDR1 and CDR2: GTSNPN, SVGIG (reference sequence). CDR3 DNA: TGTGCCTGGAGTGCCCGGAATGAAAAACTGTTTTTT. Translating it yields CAWSARNEKLFF.

This sequence joins TRBV29-1 and TRBJ1-5; no reliable D call. Germline CDR1 SQVTM, CDR2 ANQGSEA. Trimming took 4 bases from V and 11 from J, leaving 12 bases between them. This CDR3 region has 11 residues. In DNA form, the CDR3 reads TGCAGCGTTGCTACAGACATTTCCCAGCATTTT. It translates to CSVATDISQHF.

The rearrangement links TRBV28 to TRBJ2-3, with 9 bases identical to TRBD2. Germline trimming cut 3 bases from V and 2 bases from J; bases unmatched to any gene: 3. In germline, CDR1 is MDHEN, CDR2 SYDVKM. The CDR3 is 15 residues long. The CDR3 loop is CASSLGLANTDTQYF. CDR3 bases: TGTGCCAGCAGTTTGGGACTAGCCAACACAGATACGCAGTATTTT.

This clone came up once. The rearrangement links TRBV5-4 to TRBJ2-1; D might be TRBD2 (7 bases). V shed 1 base and J shed 4 bases, with 21 bases lying between them. The CDR3 contains 18 residues. Looked up from germline, CDR1 is SGHNT and CDR2 is YYREEE (reference sequence). The CDR3 loop reads CASSLFSGGGAWYNEQFF. CDR3 nucleotide sequence: TGTGCCAGCAGCTTGTTTTCGGGTGGGGGGGCCTGGTACAATGAGCAGTTCTTC.

The CDR3 region is CASRASAWRTDTQYF. The CDR3 DNA reads TGTGCCAGCAGGGCCTCCGCCTGGCGCACAGATACGCAGTATTTT. This chain links TRBV2 with TRBJ2-3, with D hard to call. CDR1 is SNHLY and CDR2 is FYNNEI in the germline V gene. This CDR3 spans 15 amino acids. With 6 bases removed from V and 1 base from J, the gap between germline ends came to 14 bases.

This chain joins TRBV5-4 and TRBJ1-1, with D uncertain. The V gene lost 3 bases and the J gene lost 5 bases, with 17 bases spanning the gap. In germline, CDR1 is SGHNT, CDR2 YYREEE (reference sequence). The CDR3 covers 15 residues. CDR3 nucleotide sequence: TGTGCCAGCAGCTCCCCTAAGGAGGGTGGGACTGAAGCTTTCTTT. Translating gives CASSSPKEGGTEAFF.

The J gene is TRBJ2-4, the V gene TRBV7-9, with 8 bases identical to TRBD1. The CDR3 has 13 amino acids. The V gene end was trimmed by 3 bases and the J gene end by 11 bases; junction bases not matched to a gene: 6. In germline, CDR1 is SEHNR, CDR2 FQNEAQ (reference sequence). The CDR3 reads CASSFTPGGFQYF. The CDR3 DNA reads TGTGCCAGCAGCTTCACCCCAGGGGGCTTTCAGTACTTC.

V and J are TRBV21-1 and TRBJ1-1; TRBD1, the D gene given by the table, was not confirmed from the DNA. TRBV21-1 is a documented pseudogene. The CDR3 spans 17 residues. The CDR3: CASSKGGRYLMNTEAFF. The CDR3 bases are TGTGCCAGCAGCAAGGGTGGCAGGTACCTAATGAACACTGAAGCTTTCTTT.

CDR3 residues: CASSQSNWDRVCYEQYF. In nucleotides, the CDR3 is TGCGCCAGCAGTCAATCGAACTGGGACAGGGTTTGTTACGAGCAGTACTTC. This rearrangement joins TRBV23-1 to TRBJ2-7; 9 bases align to TRBD1. TRBV23-1 is given ORF status, its function remaining uncertain. The CDR3 has 17 residues. V dropped 0 bases and J dropped 4; count of bases not matched to a gene: 10.

The V gene is TRBV6-6, the J gene TRBJ1-5; 8 bases align to TRBD1. This CDR3 is built from 14 residues. Germline V gives CDR1 MNHNY, CDR2 SVGAGI (reference sequence). V lost 5 bases to trimming and J lost 5 bases; unmatched junction nucleotides: 5. In DNA, the CDR3 is TGTGCCAGCAGTGCCCAGGGGGCTGATCAGCCCCAGCATTTT. Protein sequence: CASSAQGADQPQHF.

This clone has just a few counts. The chain links TRBV9 to TRBJ2-7; 8 bases agree with TRBD2. From germline, CDR1 is SGDLS and CDR2 YYNGEE. J was trimmed by 4 bases and V by 0 bases; bases with no gene match: 6. The CDR3 has 15 residues. The CDR3 DNA reads as TGTGCCAGCAGCGTAGGCCTAGCGGGTGGGTACGAGCAGTACTTC. Translating it yields CASSVGLAGGYEQYF.